The clone carrying this TCR beta chain appeared many times. The CDR3 loop spans 17 amino acids. CDR1 and CDR2 from the germline V gene are LNHNV and YYDKDF (reference sequence). Trimming removed 2 bases from V and 4 bases from J; junction bases left unmatched: 10. This sample was taken from a study of T cells in Graves' hyperthyroidism and ophthalmopathy. Regions amplified from RNA transcripts were the TCR beta CDR3 regions. HTBI primers were the set used in a first-round RT-PCR of the TCR CDR3. One entry per CDR3 protein, called by TCRdb with MiXCR from the multiplex PCR reads. This sample carries hundreds of thousands of distinct CDR3 sequences, roughly 37% of them seen once, and the ten largest clones take around 10%.

The sequence came from a man between 18 and 29 years old with Graves' hyperthyroidism. Sequencing used blood. The V call is TRBV15, the J call TRBJ2-5; the match to TRBD1 covers 10 bases. The CDR3 coding sequence is TGTGCCACCAGCAGACCAAGGACAGGGGGGGACCCAGAGACCCAGTACTTC. It is translated as CATSRPRTGGDPETQYF.